One T cell receptor (beta chain) is described in this entry. What it recognizes is unknown. These data originate in a study of cytomegalovirus exposure and HLA in healthy donors. Researchers ran the PCR with 60 Vbeta and 13 Jbeta primers. How the authors handled the data: About 11 million of 80 million to 85 million unique TCR beta chains were shared, per a later count. Clones were read by immunoSEQ multiplex PCR, and TCRdb kept only the in-frame ones, dropping some. V, J and clone size are taken as reported in that table, and D and trimming were inferred from the DNA itself. The sample carries about 98,000 clones, 74% recorded once. Study-level findings and limits: Common viral pathogens were later found to be apparently linked to several of the most significant clusters.

The CDR3 runs to 18 residues. Trimming took 3 bases from V and 3 from J; bases not matched to a gene: 10. Per germline, CDR1 LNHDA and CDR2 SQIVND (reference sequence). The sample comprised PBMCs. This receptor was obtained from a male donor in good health and CMV-seronegative. The rearrangement uses TRBV19 and TRBJ1-5, with 11 bases matching TRBD1. DNA of the CDR3: TGTGCCAGTAGTATCCCATGGGACAGGGGGATCCTCAATCAGCCCCAGCATTTT. This translates into CASSIPWDRGILNQPQHF.